What follows are 29 T cell receptor beta chains derived from one specimen sequenced in a study of OX40 agonist ivuxolimab in advanced cancers. Using immunoSEQ multiplex PCR, the repertoire was profiled, and TCRdb retains in-frame clones only, with some absent. This sample has approximately 40,000 clones; 80% occur once, and the top ten carry about 10%. Sequences were derived from CD4+ or CD8+ T cells sorted from blood, sampled in a trial of the OX40 agonist ivuxolimab. The receptors stem from an adult with an advanced solid tumor such as melanoma, head and neck, liver or kidney cancer.

The table lists this clone with a count of one. V is TRBV5-4 and J is TRBJ2-7, with 7 positions matching TRBD1. The CDR3 contains 18 residues. J gave up 0 bases and V 3 bases, and 15 bases lay outside the gene matches. Germline V gives CDR1 SGHNT, CDR2 YYREEE (reference sequence). CDR3 sequence (DNA): TGTGCCAGCAGCTCAGATTCTCCGGACAGGAGGAGCTCCTACGAGCAGTACTTC. Its protein product is CASSSDSPDRRSSYEQYF.

This clone was detected once. The chain has TRBV6-1 and TRBJ2-2; no definite D call. Germline-derived CDR1 and CDR2 are MNHNS and SASEGT. This CDR3 comprises 13 residues. Trimming left V 3 bases short and J 3 bases short, with 5 bases between. In DNA form, the CDR3 reads TGTGCCAGCAGTGAGATACACACCGGGGAGCTGTTTTTT. This codes for CASSEIHTGELFF.

This clone was detected a few times. Written as DNA, the CDR3 is TGTGCCAGCAGCTGGGACCCCGGGGTTGGCTACGAGCAGTACTTC. Translating it yields CASSWDPGVGYEQYF. V usage is TRBV5-4 and J usage is TRBJ2-7, with D perhaps given as TRBD1 or TRBD2 (5 bases each). The CDR3 extends over 15 amino acids. CDR1 is SGHNT and CDR2 is YYREEE in the germline V gene (reference sequence). Trimming removed 3 bases at V and 3 bases at J, with 16 bases between.

This chain joins TRBV5-5 and TRBJ1-5; 7 positions agree with TRBD1. The CDR3 is made up of 15 amino acids. Germline lookup yields CDR1 SGHKS and CDR2 YYEKEE (reference sequence). Germline trimming cut 4 bases from V and 0 bases from J; bases unmatched to any gene: 4. The CDR3 loop is CASSLTGLSNQPQHF. The CDR3 DNA reads as TGTGCCAGCAGCCTGACAGGGCTTAGCAATCAGCCCCAGCATTTT.

The V gene is TRBV28, the J gene TRBJ2-2; D might be TRBD2 (5 bases). CDR1 MDHEN and CDR2 SYDVKM come from the germline V gene. Between the trimmed V and J ends, which lost 2 bases and 4 bases, there was a span of 11 bases. The length of the CDR3 is 15 residues. In DNA form, the CDR3 reads TGTGCCAGCAGTTTAGCCAGCGGATTCACCGGGGAGCTGTTTTTT. It encodes CASSLASGFTGELFF.

This sequence joins TRBV2 and TRBJ2-1; the D is unclear. V shed 6 bases and J shed 8 bases, with 17 bases lying between them. CDR3 length: 14 amino acids. Germline assignment: CDR1 SNHLY and CDR2 FYNNEI. DNA of the CDR3: TGTGCCAGCAGCGCCGGCTACCAGGTTGATGAGCAGTTCTTC. It encodes CASSAGYQVDEQFF.

In its sample, this clone was seen a few times. V is TRBV29-1 and J is TRBJ2-3; D remains unclear. Germline V lookup: CDR1 SQVTM, CDR2 ANQGSEA. Trimming cost V 7 bases and J 1 base, with 12 bases left between them. The CDR3 is 13 amino acids. The CDR3 DNA reads as TGCAGCGCCCCCACGGGCGGCACAGATACGCAGTATTTT. Translated, it gives CSAPTGGTDTQYF.

This clone occurred a few times. V and J are TRBV19 and TRBJ1-5, with D possibly matching TRBD1 (5 bases). The V gene lost 7 bases and the J gene lost 6 bases, with 16 bases spanning the gap. The CDR3 spans 14 residues. CDR1 is LNHDA and CDR2 is SQIVND in the germline V gene (reference sequence). CDR3 loop: CASNPTEGGQPQHF. The CDR3 region has the DNA TGTGCCAGTAATCCGACAGAGGGCGGTCAGCCCCAGCATTTT.

This chain uses TRBV5-3 with TRBJ2-3; 7 bases agree with TRBD1. TRBV5-3 is treated as an ORF (open reading frame) with a function not yet certain. The trim removed 5 bases at V and 2 bases at J, leaving 11 bases unmatched. The CDR3 is made up of 16 amino acids. The CDR3 DNA follows: TGTGCCAGAAGGCCTTCGACAGGGCCACACACAGATACGCAGTATTTT. Translated: CARRPSTGPHTDTQYF.

The chain uses TRBV7-7 and TRBJ2-3; D is ambiguous. The CDR3 has 14 residues. Germline loops: CDR1 SSHAT, CDR2 FNYEAQ (reference sequence). V was pared by 1 base and J by 2 bases, with 7 bases between. The CDR3: CASSLDGPTDTQYF. The CDR3 coding sequence is TGTGCCAGCAGCTTAGATGGGCCCACAGATACGCAGTATTTT.

This chain links TRBV4-3 with TRBJ2-3, with 8 bases matching TRBD2. The CDR3 spans 17 residues. Germline CDR1 and CDR2: LGHNA and YSLEER. The V gene end was trimmed by 1 base and the J gene end by 0 bases; junction bases not matched to a gene: 6. In DNA, the CDR3 is TGCGCCAGCAGCCAAGGGTGGGCTAGCGGGAGCACAGATACGCAGTATTTT. This translates into CASSQGWASGSTDTQYF.

This clone was counted a single time. This chain links TRBV28 with TRBJ2-7; D could derive from TRBD1 or TRBD2 (6 bases each). Looked up from germline, CDR1 is MDHEN and CDR2 is SYDVKM. Trimming took off 7 bases at V and 2 bases at J, with 18 bases between the two ends. The CDR3 has 15 amino acids. In DNA form, the CDR3 reads TGTGCCAGCAAAGGGGACGGGGGACAAGCCTACGAGCAGTACTTC. Translated: CASKGDGGQAYEQYF.

The chain uses TRBV19 and TRBJ2-7; 9 bases are a match to TRBD1. Germline lookup yields CDR1 LNHDA and CDR2 SQIVND (reference sequence). V was pared by 7 bases and J by 3 bases, with 4 bases of the junction left unmatched. The CDR3 has 13 residues. CDR3 DNA: TGTGCCAGTAAGGGGACAGGGATCTACGAGCAGTACTTC. Translated, it gives CASKGTGIYEQYF.

V usage is TRBV5-1 and J usage is TRBJ2-5; D might be TRBD1 (5 bases). The germline V gene encodes CDR1 SGHRS and CDR2 YFSETQ. The CDR3 totals 15 residues. V lost 0 bases to trimming and J lost 3 bases, with 12 bases between them. The CDR3 loop reads CASSLGTGWEETQYF. CDR3 DNA sequence: TGCGCCAGCAGCTTGGGCACAGGCTGGGAAGAGACCCAGTACTTC.

The chain uses TRBV6-5 and TRBJ1-2; D gene uncertain. The CDR3 length is 14 residues. The V and J ends lost 2 bases and 0 bases respectively, with 7 bases between them. The germline V gene encodes CDR1 MNHEY and CDR2 SVGAGI. The CDR3 reads CASSYGGPNYGYTF. CDR3 nucleotides: TGTGCCAGCAGTTACGGTGGACCTAACTATGGCTACACCTTC.

This rearrangement joins TRBV7-9 to TRBJ2-7; the D gene is possibly TRBD1 (5 bases). V was shortened by 3 bases and J by 5 bases, with 20 bases between the two germline ends. CDR3 length equals 16 residues. Germline V gives CDR1 SEHNR, CDR2 FQNEAQ (reference sequence). CDR3 DNA: TGTGCCAGCAGCTTCGCCAGGGCTACGCTAGTGGACGAGCAGTACTTC. This codes for CASSFARATLVDEQYF.

The V and J genes are TRBV7-2 and TRBJ1-1; D may be TRBD1 (6 bases). Germline V gene data show CDR1 as SGHTA and CDR2 as FQGNSA. The CDR3 is 14 residues long. V gave up 6 bases and J gave up 5 bases, with 16 bases separating them. In nucleotides, the CDR3 is TGTGCCAGCAGTCGTACACAGGGAAGAACTGAAGCTTTCTTT. Translation gives CASSRTQGRTEAFF.

The chain links TRBV28 to TRBJ2-7; D not certain. CDR1 and CDR2 (germline): MDHEN, SYDVKM. The CDR3 length is 11 residues. The V gene lost 4 bases and the J gene lost 4 bases, with 5 bases spanning the gap. In nucleotides, the CDR3 is TGTGCCAGCAGTTCGCATTACGAGCAGTACTTC. Translated: CASSSHYEQYF.

The V call is TRBV5-4, the J call TRBJ2-1; TRBD2 agrees at 10 bases. This CDR3 has 16 amino acids. From germline, CDR1 is SGHNT and CDR2 YYREEE (reference sequence). The trim removed 4 bases at V and 7 bases at J, leaving 11 bases unmatched. This CDR3 is CASSPTASGSVNEQFF. The CDR3, as DNA: TGTGCCAGCAGCCCCACGGCTAGCGGGAGTGTAAATGAGCAGTTCTTC.

This chain connects TRBV29-1 to TRBJ2-7, with D possibly matching TRBD1 (5 bases). CDR3 size: 13 residues. Germline loops: CDR1 SQVTM, CDR2 ANQGSEA. The germline V and J ends were trimmed by 3 bases and 4 bases, with 13 bases remaining between them. CDR3 coding DNA: TGCAGCGTTGAGGCAGGGAAGAGGTACGAGCAGTACTTC. This gives the protein CSVEAGKRYEQYF.

V gene TRBV5-8 combines with J gene TRBJ2-1, with 7 nucleotides matching TRBD2. Germline lookup yields CDR1 SGHTS and CDR2 YDEGEE. J lost 1 base, V lost 1 base, and 11 bases had no gene match. This CDR3 has 18 amino acids. The CDR3: CASSLRGREEGSYNEQFF. The CDR3 nucleotides are TGTGCCAGCAGCTTGAGAGGACGGGAGGAGGGTTCCTACAATGAGCAGTTCTTC.

This rearrangement joins TRBV29-1 to TRBJ2-6; TRBD2 might be the D (5 bases). This CDR3 is 14 amino acids long. V lost 6 bases and J 2 bases, leaving 11 bases between the germline ends. The V gene's germline CDR1 is SQVTM and CDR2 ANQGSEA. The CDR3 sequence is CSVAEGPGANVLTF. The CDR3 region has the DNA TGCAGCGTGGCAGAGGGCCCTGGGGCCAACGTCCTGACTTTC.

This clone has only a few counts. J is TRBJ2-7 and V is TRBV27; TRBD2 matches 7 bases. The V gene end was trimmed by 5 bases and the J gene end by 5 bases; junction bases not matched to a gene: 12. The CDR3 has 15 amino acids. Germline assignment: CDR1 MNHEY and CDR2 SMNVEV (reference sequence). CDR3 bases: TGTGCCAGCAGTAAGGAGCGGGATATGGGGCACGAGCAGTACTTC. Translating gives CASSKERDMGHEQYF.

The CDR3, as DNA: TGTGCCAGCAGCTTGGTACGGGAGTCGGATACGCAGTATTTT. The encoded protein is CASSLVRESDTQYF. V is TRBV5-4 and J is TRBJ2-3; maybe TRBD2 (6 bases). CDR1 is SGHNT, CDR2 YYREEE, per germline (reference sequence). The germline V and J ends were trimmed by 0 bases and 6 bases, with 11 bases remaining between them. The CDR3 has 14 amino acids. Based on the CDR3 plus reference TRBV5-4 and TRBJ2-3, the full variable domain is ETGVTQSPTHLIKTRGQQVTLRCSSQSGHNTVSWYQQALGQGPQFIFQYYREEENGRGNFPPRFSGLQFPNYSSELNVNALELDDSALYLCASSLVRESDTQYFGPGTRLTVL.

The J gene is TRBJ2-7, the V gene TRBV11-2; D is undetermined. The germline V gene encodes CDR1 SGHAT and CDR2 FQNNGV. Trimming cost V 2 bases and J 3 bases, with 17 bases left between them. The CDR3 totals 16 residues. The CDR3 DNA reads as TGTGCCAGCAGCTTAAGGCCCGCGACGCGTCTCTACGAGCAGTACTTC. Translated, it gives CASSLRPATRLYEQYF.

V and J are TRBV7-2 and TRBJ1-4, with D perhaps matching TRBD1 (5 bases). There are 16 residues in the CDR3. Between the trimmed V and J ends, which lost 0 bases and 8 bases, there was a span of 16 bases. Germline CDR1 reads SGHTA; CDR2 reads FQGNSA. The CDR3 reads CASSLAATEGQEKLFF. DNA for the CDR3: TGTGCCAGCAGCTTAGCTGCGACAGAAGGGCAGGAAAAACTGTTTTTT.

This sequence joins TRBV25-1 and TRBJ1-5; 8 nucleotides align to TRBD1. Germline V gene data show CDR1 as MGHDK and CDR2 as SYGVNS. V lost 7 bases, J lost 4 bases, and 3 bases stayed unmatched. This CDR3 has 13 amino acids. CDR3 sequence: CASTGGLNQPQHF. The CDR3 nucleotides are TGTGCCAGCACAGGGGGCCTTAATCAGCCCCAGCATTTT.

Worth noting for this clone: Additional DNA sequences in this sample encode the identical CDR3. This chain uses TRBV5-5 with TRBJ1-5; tentatively, D is TRBD1 (5 bases). Germline lookup yields CDR1 SGHKS and CDR2 YYEKEE (reference sequence). Trimming removed 3 bases from V and 0 bases from J, with 13 bases in between. CDR3 length: 16 amino acids. CDR3 protein: CASSSLGGNSNQPQHF. The CDR3 nucleotides read TGTGCCAGCAGCTCTCTTGGGGGTAATAGCAATCAGCCCCAGCATTTT.

V and J are TRBV6-5 and TRBJ2-3; D is perhaps TRBD1 (5 bases). The CDR3 extends over 16 amino acids. Between the trimmed V and J ends, which lost 4 bases and 4 bases, there was a span of 18 bases. Germline V CDR1 and CDR2: MNHEY, SVGAGI. This CDR3 is CASSFEQVALADTQYF. The DNA of the CDR3 is TGTGCCAGCAGTTTTGAACAGGTTGCTTTAGCAGATACGCAGTATTTT.